A selection of T cell receptor beta chains follows, all from one sample in a study of cytomegalovirus exposure and HLA in healthy donors. Method: immunoSEQ multiplex PCR; TCRdb's copy keeps in-frame clones and lacks some. The repertoire has 200,000 or so clones, around 80% of them found once; the top ten carry 0.63%. Specimen: PBMCs. Receptor source: a man aged 18 to 29 in good health and CMV-seronegative. CDR3s include the opening cysteine and the closing phenylalanine or tryptophan. The order of the fields is J gene, clone size, D gene, V gene, CDR3 DNA, CDR3 protein. D genes are given only for firm matches. Size tells how often a clone was seen (once, few, many) or the class of an expanded clone, and some rows leave it out.

TRBJ1-2,-,TRBD1,TRBV5-1,TGCGCCAGCAGCTTGGCCGGGACAGGGAGCGGCTACACCTTC,CASSLAGTGSGYTF
TRBJ2-7,-,-,TRBV5-4,TGTGCCAGCAGCTTGGCAGGGTCGGACGAGCAGTACTTC,CASSLAGSDEQYF
TRBJ2-7,-,TRBD2,TRBV5-1,TGCGCCAGCAACCCCGGAGGTAGCGGGATCTACGAGCAGTACTTC,CASNPGGSGIYEQYF
TRBJ1-3,-,-,TRBV28,TGTGCCAGCAGTTTAGGACAGATAGGAAACACCATATATTTT,CASSLGQIGNTIYF
TRBJ1-5,-,-,TRBV5-3,TGTACCAGAAGCTTCCAAGGAGGGACCGATCAGCCCCAGCATTTT,CTRSFQGGTDQPQHF
TRBJ2-7,-,TRBD1,TRBV7-2,TGTGCCAGCAGCCAAACCGGACAGGGAGTGGGCGAGCAGTACTTC,CASSQTGQGVGEQYF
TRBJ1-1,-,TRBD1,TRBV19,TGTGCCAGTAGTACCACAGGGGAGGTCACTGAAGCTTTCTTT,CASSTTGEVTEAFF
TRBJ2-3,-,TRBD1,TRBV7-9,TGTGCCAGCGGCCCGACAGGGTCGCCAGATACGCAGTATTTT,CASGPTGSPDTQYF
TRBJ2-7,-,TRBD1,TRBV5-8,TGTGCCAGCAGCCTCCAACCAGGGACAGCCTACGAGCAGTACTTC,CASSLQPGTAYEQYF
TRBJ1-5,-,-,TRBV5-6,TGTGCCACCGCCCAGGGGCCCTATCAGCCCCAGCATTTT,CATAQGPYQPQHF
TRBJ2-3,once,TRBD2,TRBV13,TGTGCCAGCAGTCTCTTAGCGGGAGGGCCGGATACGCAGTATTTT,CASSLLAGGPDTQYF
TRBJ2-7,-,-,TRBV5-4,TGTGCCAGCAGGCGTCCAGGAGGGACCGAGCAGTACTTC,CASRRPGGTEQYF
TRBJ2-7,-,TRBD1,TRBV10-3,TGTGCCACCGGACAGGGGATTACCTACGAGCAGTACTTC,CATGQGITYEQYF
TRBJ2-5,-,-,TRBV6-9,TGTGCCAGCAGTTCCATTTGGGCGGGACCCAGGGAGGAGACCCAGTACTTC,CASSSIWAGPREETQYF
TRBJ2-2,-,-,TRBV9,TGTGCCAGCAGCGGGGCGACTACGAACACCGGGGAGCTGTTTTTT,CASSGATTNTGELFF
TRBJ2-7,few,TRBD1,TRBV6-1,TGTGCCAGCAGTGAATATTTTAGGACAGGCTCCTACGAGCAGTACTTC,CASSEYFRTGSYEQYF
TRBJ2-6,-,-,TRBV30,TGTGCCTGGAGTGTACCCCGGGTTGGGGCCAACGTCCTGACTTTC,CAWSVPRVGANVLTF
TRBJ2-4,-,-,TRBV5-8,TGTGCCAGCAGCCCAGGGCCCAATCGAAACATTCAGTACTTC,CASSPGPNRNIQYF
TRBJ2-2,-,TRBD2,TRBV7-9,TGTGCCAGCACCCATAGCGGGGACAATGTTGGCGGGGAGCTGTTTTTT,CASTHSGDNVGGELFF
TRBJ2-4,-,TRBD1,TRBV6-1,TGTGCCAGCAGGGGAGGGACAGGGGAGATGAACATTCAGTACTTC,CASRGGTGEMNIQYF
TRBJ1-2,-,-,TRBV6-6,TGTGCCAGCAGAGCGGGAGACTATGGCTACACCTTC,CASRAGDYGYTF